These 28 T cell receptor beta chains were sequenced from one sample in a study of technical replicates of blood from a handful of donors. Sequencing used immunoSEQ multiplex PCR; TCRdb keeps in-frame clones, though not all of them. Of roughly 61,000 clones listed, approximately 97% are singletons. The sequenced sample was T cells isolated from PBMCs. All receptors come from a human donor in good health.

This sequence joins TRBV6-5 and TRBJ1-2; D is possibly TRBD1 (5 bases). V gave up 0 bases and J gave up 2 bases, with 10 bases separating them. The CDR3 length is 15 residues. CDR1 MNHEY and CDR2 SVGAGI come from the germline V gene. In nucleotides, the CDR3 is TGTGCCAGCAGTTACTCGCGGGGCACAAACTATGGCTACACCTTC. This sequence encodes CASSYSRGTNYGYTF.

The chain is built from TRBV5-1 and TRBJ2-3, with 11 bases identical to TRBD2. The CDR3 contains 15 residues. Germline V gene sequence: CDR1 SGHRS, CDR2 YFSETQ. After removal of 6 bases from V and 4 bases from J, the junction contained 7 bases not matched to a gene. CDR3 in DNA: TGCGCCAGCAATATTTTTAGCGGGGGGGCAGATACGCAGTATTTT. It specifies CASNIFSGGADTQYF.

The chain has TRBV5-6 and TRBJ1-2; 10 bases agree with TRBD1. CDR1 SGHDT and CDR2 YYEEEE come from the germline V gene. The trim removed 3 bases at V and 7 bases at J, leaving 3 bases unmatched. CDR3 length: 13 amino acids. CDR3 DNA: TGTGCCAGCAGCTGGGGACAGGGGTTTGGCTACACCTTC. Its protein product is CASSWGQGFGYTF.

V is TRBV19 and J is TRBJ1-2; the match to TRBD1 covers 7 bases. The V segment lost 3 bases and the J segment 3 bases; nucleotides outside the gene matches: 1. The V gene's germline CDR1 is LNHDA and CDR2 SQIVND (reference sequence). This CDR3 contains 13 residues. CDR3 loop: CASSITGDYGYTF. CDR3 DNA: TGTGCCAGTAGTATTACAGGGGACTATGGCTACACCTTC.

The chain uses TRBV6-6 and TRBJ2-1; perhaps TRBD2 as D (6 bases). V gave up 10 bases and J gave up 4 bases, with 20 bases separating them. This CDR3 region has 15 residues. Germline V CDR1 and CDR2: MNHNY, SVGAGI (reference sequence). In nucleotides, the CDR3 is TGTGCCACCGGGACCGCGGGGATGGCTTACAATGAGCAGTTCTTC. Residues: CATGTAGMAYNEQFF.

The table lists this clone with a count of one. V usage is TRBV5-6 and J usage is TRBJ1-1, with D tentatively TRBD1 (5 bases). Trimming cost V 0 bases and J 6 bases, with 15 bases left between them. Per germline, CDR1 SGHDT and CDR2 YYEEEE. This CDR3 contains 15 residues. As DNA, the CDR3 is TGTGCCAGCAGCTTGGTAGGACAAGAAAGTTCTGAAGCTTTCTTT. Translated, it gives CASSLVGQESSEAFF.

Here the CDR3 reads CASGPGGNTIYF. CDR3 bases: TGTGCCAGCGGCCCTGGTGGAAACACCATATATTTT. The rearrangement joins TRBV6-6 to TRBJ1-3, with D unclear. V lost 8 bases and J lost 3, with 8 bases in between. The CDR3 is 12 amino acids. CDR1 MNHNY and CDR2 SVGAGI come from the germline V gene (reference sequence).

J is TRBJ1-1 and V is TRBV14, with TRBD1 identical over 7 bases. V was clipped by 4 bases and J by 8 bases; unmatched bases: 10. Per the germline V gene, CDR1 is SGHDN and CDR2 is FVKESK. The CDR3 contains 14 residues. Written as DNA, the CDR3 is TGTGCCAGCAGCCTGAGGGACAGCCGGATCGAAGCTTTCTTT. Amino acid sequence: CASSLRDSRIEAFF.

The genes are TRBV10-3 and TRBJ2-7; D perhaps matches TRBD2 (5 bases). From germline, CDR1 is ENHRY and CDR2 SYGVKD. This CDR3 region has 14 residues. The V end lost 8 bases, the J end lost 5 bases, and 19 bases lay between the germline ends. CDR3 coding DNA: TGTGCCATCGCAATCCGGGAAAAGGGTGACGAGCAGTACTTC. Translated: CAIAIREKGDEQYF.

This chain joins TRBV12-5 and TRBJ1-1, with 9 bases lining up with TRBD1. V was clipped by 0 bases and J by 5 bases; unmatched bases: 7. Germline CDR1 is LGHNT and CDR2 is FRNRAP. CDR3 length: 16 residues. The DNA of the CDR3 is TGTGCTAGTGGTTTGGTTTTGGGACAGGGTTATACTGAAGCTTTCTTT. It translates to CASGLVLGQGYTEAFF.

V is TRBV7-9 and J is TRBJ2-2; a weak D match, TRBD1 (5 bases). Germline CDR1 reads SEHNR; CDR2 reads FQNEAQ (reference sequence). This CDR3 is built from 14 residues. V was pared by 7 bases and J by 5 bases, with 14 bases between. CDR3 region: CASTSRAGTGELFF. As DNA, the CDR3 is TGTGCCAGCACCTCCCGGGCAGGGACCGGGGAGCTGTTTTTT.

The chain uses TRBV5-7 and TRBJ1-5; D unclear. TRBV5-7 is placed among ORFs of uncertain function. CDR3 length equals 15 residues. With 5 bases removed from V and 5 bases from J, the gap between germline ends came to 17 bases. The CDR3 reads CASSSVGEGHQPQHF. The DNA of the CDR3 is TGTGCCAGCAGTTCGGTTGGAGAAGGTCATCAGCCCCAGCATTTT.

The chain employs TRBV6-4 and TRBJ2-2; 9 bases fit TRBD1. CDR1 is MRHNA and CDR2 is SNTAGT in the germline V gene. V shed 6 bases and J 5 bases; nucleotides not matched to a gene: 10. There are 16 residues in the CDR3. The CDR3 nucleotides are TGTGCCAGCAGGGTGGGGGACAGGGTAAGTACCGGGGAGCTGTTTTTT. It codes for CASRVGDRVSTGELFF.

The chain employs TRBV6-5 and TRBJ1-2; perhaps TRBD1 as D (5 bases). V lost 0 bases to trimming and J lost 8 bases, with 10 bases between them. Per germline, CDR1 MNHEY and CDR2 SVGAGI. CDR3 length: 13 residues. The DNA for the CDR3 is TGTGCCAGCAGTTACTCGTACGGGGGGGGCTACACCTTC. Translation gives CASSYSYGGGYTF.

This chain links TRBV7-3 with TRBJ1-2; possible D gene TRBD1, 5 bases. The CDR3 sequence is 14 residues long. Trimming left V 5 bases short and J 4 bases short, with 14 bases between. In germline, CDR1 is SGHTA, CDR2 FQGTGA. The CDR3 loop reads CASSRGQGVYGYTF. CDR3 coding DNA: TGTGCCAGCAGCCGCGGACAAGGGGTCTATGGCTACACCTTC.

In its sample, this clone was seen once. The V gene is TRBV9, the J gene TRBJ2-1, with TRBD2 identical over 11 bases. Germline V gene lookup returns CDR1 SGDLS and CDR2 YYNGEE. There are 15 residues in the CDR3. Losses at the gene ends were 0 bases for V and 4 bases for J; bases not matched to a gene: 0. The CDR3 DNA reads TGTGCCAGCAGCGTAGGACTAGCGGGGTACAATGAGCAGTTCTTC. Translating it yields CASSVGLAGYNEQFF. Using reference TRBV9 and TRBJ2-1 for the parts outside the CDR3, the full variable domain is DSGVTQTPKHLITATGQRVTLRCSPRSGDLSVYWYQQSLDQGLQFLIQYYNGEERAKGNILERFSAQQFPDLHSELNLSSLELGDSALYFCASSVGLAGYNEQFFGPGTRLTVL.

V is TRBV6-5 and J is TRBJ2-3; 10 bases align to TRBD2. The CDR3 contains 14 residues. Trimming at V came to 6 bases and at J to 3 bases, leaving 3 bases not matched to a gene. Germline loops: CDR1 MNHEY, CDR2 SVGAGI. Written as DNA, the CDR3 is TGTGCCAGCAGCACGGGACTAGCGACAGATACGCAGTATTTT. Translating it yields CASSTGLATDTQYF.

J is TRBJ1-6 and V is TRBV21-1; the table's D call, TRBD1, has no DNA check behind it. TRBV21-1 is termed a pseudogene. The CDR3 runs to 15 residues. As DNA, the CDR3 is TGTGCCAGCAGCAAATCAGCAGGCATGATAGAACCCCTCCACTTT. It is translated as CASSKSAGMIEPLHF.

This clone occurred once. The J gene is TRBJ2-7, the V gene TRBV29-1; weak D call: TRBD2 (6 bases). V was cut by 3 bases and J by 5 bases, with 14 bases left in between. The CDR3 has 13 residues. The V gene's germline CDR1 is SQVTM and CDR2 ANQGSEA. The CDR3 DNA sequence: TGCAGCGTTGACGATCTAGCGACCCACGAGCAGTACTTC. Residues: CSVDDLATHEQYF.

The chain carries TRBV18 and TRBJ1-3; D is undetermined. This CDR3 region has 14 residues. Germline CDR1 reads KGHSH; CDR2 reads LQKENI. Trimming cost V 2 bases and J 0 bases, with 5 bases left between them. The CDR3 protein is CASSPGHSGNTIYF. The CDR3 DNA follows: TGTGCCAGCTCACCAGGGCACTCTGGAAACACCATATATTTT.

V and J are TRBV6-6 and TRBJ1-1; the match to TRBD1 covers 8 bases. CDR1 and CDR2 (germline): MNHNY, SVGAGI (reference sequence). Unmatched junction bases numbered 14, after V lost 4 bases and J lost 7 bases. The CDR3 length is 16 residues. Written as DNA, the CDR3 is TGTGCCAGCAGTTCAAACGCCGGGACAGGTCAAGTTGAAGCTTTCTTT. As protein: CASSSNAGTGQVEAFF.

The table lists this clone with a count of one. J is TRBJ2-5 and V is TRBV5-8, with TRBD2 identical over 11 bases. V shed 4 bases, J shed 3 bases, and the junction held 5 bases outside the gene matches. This CDR3 has 15 amino acids. Germline CDR1 is SGHTS and CDR2 is YDEGEE. CDR3 nucleotide sequence: TGTGCCAGCAGCCCCACTAGCGGGAGTAAAGAGACCCAGTACTTC. Its protein is CASSPTSGSKETQYF.

The chain uses TRBV6-5 and TRBJ2-2; maybe TRBD1 (6 bases). Germline V gives CDR1 MNHEY, CDR2 SVGAGI. With 7 bases removed from V and 0 bases from J, the gap between germline ends came to 12 bases. The CDR3 loop spans 15 amino acids. The chain's CDR3 is CASTYRTANTGELFF. CDR3 sequence (DNA): TGTGCCAGCACCTATAGGACAGCGAACACCGGGGAGCTGTTTTTT.

The chain joins TRBV30 to TRBJ2-7; possibly TRBD2 for D (7 bases). CDR3 length: 16 amino acids. The ends were cut back, 2 bases at V and 2 bases at J, with 19 bases in the middle. The V gene's germline CDR1 is GTSNPN and CDR2 SVGIG (reference sequence). The CDR3 sequence: CAWSQGRVLFPYEQYF. The CDR3 DNA reads as TGTGCCTGGAGTCAGGGGAGGGTTCTGTTCCCCTACGAGCAGTACTTC.

V usage is TRBV28 and J usage is TRBJ1-5; D ambiguous. The germline V gene has CDR1 MDHEN and CDR2 SYDVKM. The CDR3 has 16 amino acids. Trimming removed 6 bases from V and 2 bases from J, with 17 bases in between. CDR3 amino acids: CASRSWRVEGNQPQHF. For the CDR3, the DNA is TGTGCCAGCAGGTCCTGGAGGGTGGAAGGCAATCAGCCCCAGCATTTT.

The chain is built from TRBV6-5 and TRBJ1-4; no reliable D call. The CDR3 sequence is 16 residues long. The V end was cut by 2 bases, the J end by 0 bases, with 10 bases between. The germline CDR1 and CDR2 sequences are MNHEY and SVGAGI. Here the CDR3 reads CASSYSALATNEKLFF. The CDR3 nucleotides read TGTGCCAGCAGTTACAGCGCTCTAGCAACTAATGAAAAACTGTTTTTT.

This chain uses TRBV5-4 with TRBJ2-7, with D maybe TRBD1 (5 bases). Trimming removed 1 base at V and 5 bases at J, with 10 bases between. CDR3 length: 13 amino acids. The germline CDR1 and CDR2 sequences are SGHNT and YYREEE (reference sequence). CDR3 protein: CASSLPGFDEQYF. The CDR3 DNA reads as TGTGCCAGCAGCTTGCCAGGGTTCGACGAGCAGTACTTC. The entire variable domain, with the rest obtained from reference TRBV5-4 and TRBJ2-7, is as follows: ETGVTQSPTHLIKTRGQQVTLRCSSQSGHNTVSWYQQALGQGPQFIFQYYREEENGRGNFPPRFSGLQFPNYSSELNVNALELDDSALYLCASSLPGFDEQYFGPGTRLTVT.

Regarding this clone: One end of the junction does not line up with germline, which may come from a read error. The chain couples TRBV15 to TRBJ2-1, with a tentative D call TRBD2 (6 bases). The CDR3 is 14 amino acids. The germline V gene encodes CDR1 LNHNV and CDR2 YYDKDF (reference sequence). The CDR3: CATSSWDSDNEQFF. CDR3 in DNA: TGTGCCACCAGCAGCTGGGACTCCGACAATGAGCAGTTCTTC.